These 32 T cell receptor beta chains came from one sample sequenced in a study of blood T cell repertoires in COVID-19. Repertoires were generated with immunoSEQ multiplex PCR, while TCRdb's copy carries only in-frame clones and drops some. The sample holds 150,000 to 200,000 clones, about 90% seen once. The specimen sequenced was PBMCs or T cells enriched from blood (not recorded which). These receptors were taken from a woman younger than 30 who had recovered from COVID-19.

The chain links TRBV7-9 to TRBJ2-3; the D gene is possibly TRBD2 (5 bases). There are 14 residues in the CDR3. Per germline, CDR1 SEHNR and CDR2 FQNEAQ (reference sequence). V was trimmed by 1 base and J by 6 bases, leaving 11 bases between them. Written as DNA, the CDR3 is TGTGCCAGCAGCTTAGGCGTCGGCGGGGATACGCAGTATTTT. Translated, it gives CASSLGVGGDTQYF.

The V and J genes are TRBV6-5 and TRBJ1-2; 10 bases are a match to TRBD1. CDR3 length equals 13 residues. Germline V gene data show CDR1 as MNHEY and CDR2 as SVGAGI. The V gene end was trimmed by 5 bases and the J gene end by 6 bases; junction bases not matched to a gene: 3. In DNA, the CDR3 is TGTGCCAGCAGTAGGGGGACAGGGGATGGCTACACCTTC. Its protein is CASSRGTGDGYTF.

In its sample, this clone was seen many times. The chain uses TRBV6-2 or TRBV6-3 and TRBJ2-7, with 8 bases fitting TRBD1. Germline CDR1 is MNHEY and CDR2 is SVGEGT. CDR3 length equals 15 residues. Trimming cost V 5 bases and J 5 bases; bases outside gene matches: 11. The DNA of the CDR3 is TGTGCCAGCAGTAGAACCGGACAGGGTTCTGACGAGCAGTACTTC. This codes for CASSRTGQGSDEQYF.

The V gene is TRBV5-1, the J gene TRBJ2-7; 8 bases are shared with TRBD2. The V segment lost 0 bases and the J segment 7 bases; nucleotides outside the gene matches: 6. Germline V gene sequence: CDR1 SGHRS, CDR2 YFSETQ. The CDR3 runs to 14 residues. CDR3 in amino acids: CASSLVAGLGEQYF. The CDR3 coding sequence is TGCGCCAGCAGCTTGGTAGCGGGGCTTGGGGAGCAGTACTTC.

The chain links TRBV6-5 to TRBJ2-7; 8 bases match TRBD2. The V gene's germline CDR1 is MNHEY and CDR2 SVGAGI. V dropped 10 bases and J dropped 3; count of bases not matched to a gene: 11. The CDR3 spans 14 residues. The CDR3 DNA sequence: TGTGCCACCGCCCGAGGCGGGGGGATCTACGAGCAGTACTTC. Residues: CATARGGGIYEQYF.

This chain joins TRBV7-9 and TRBJ1-4; a weak D match, TRBD1 (5 bases). The V and J ends lost 5 bases and 6 bases respectively, with 13 bases between them. The CDR3 is made up of 14 amino acids. Germline lookup yields CDR1 SEHNR and CDR2 FQNEAQ (reference sequence). CDR3 in amino acids: CASSMDTLDEKLFF. The CDR3 nucleotides read TGTGCCAGCAGCATGGACACCCTAGATGAAAAACTGTTTTTT.

This chain links TRBV28 with TRBJ2-7; 9 bases agree with TRBD1. Per the germline V gene, CDR1 is MDHEN and CDR2 is SYDVKM. This CDR3 comprises 14 residues. V shed 5 bases, J shed 0 bases, and the junction held 2 bases outside the gene matches. The CDR3 region has the DNA TGTGCCAGCAGTAGACAGGGGGTCTCCTACGAGCAGTACTTC. It encodes CASSRQGVSYEQYF.

The gene calls are TRBV5-6 and TRBJ2-2; D gene unclear. Trimming cost V 0 bases and J 7 bases, with 7 bases left between them. There are 13 residues in the CDR3. Germline V CDR1 and CDR2: SGHDT, YYEEEE. The CDR3 reads CASSLGISGELFF. CDR3 nucleotides: TGTGCCAGCAGCTTGGGTATTAGCGGGGAGCTGTTTTTT.

The rearrangement uses TRBV10-3 and TRBJ1-1; 10 nucleotides match TRBD1. The CDR3 sequence is 13 residues long. CDR1 ENHRY and CDR2 SYGVKD come from the germline V gene. The V segment lost 3 bases and the J segment 10 bases; nucleotides outside the gene matches: 5. The CDR3 reads CAISEGQGVAAFF. Written as DNA, the CDR3 is TGTGCCATCAGTGAAGGACAGGGGGTGGCAGCTTTCTTT.

The CDR3 here is CASSTSGQVYSGNTIYF. Here the CDR3 DNA reads TGTGCCAGTAGTACCTCGGGACAGGTTTACTCTGGAAACACCATATATTTT. This chain joins TRBV19 and TRBJ1-3, with 8 nucleotides matching TRBD1. The V segment lost 4 bases and the J segment 0 bases; nucleotides outside the gene matches: 8. The CDR3 is 17 amino acids. The germline gives CDR1 LNHDA, CDR2 SQIVND (reference sequence). Together with reference TRBV19 and TRBJ1-3, the CDR3 gives the full variable domain: DGGITQSPKYLFRKEGQNVTLSCEQNLNHDAMYWYRQDPGQGLRLIYYSQIVNDFQKGDIAEGYSVSREKKESFPLTVTSAQKNPTAFYLCASSTSGQVYSGNTIYFGEGSWLTVV.

The chain employs TRBV2 and TRBJ2-5; TRBD2 is a possible D gene (6 bases). Trimming stripped 6 bases from V and 3 bases from J, with 14 bases between. The CDR3 contains 14 residues. CDR1 and CDR2 (germline): SNHLY, FYNNEI. CDR3 nucleotides: TGTGCCAGCAGCTTGGAGGGGCTTAAAGAGACCCAGTACTTC. Its protein product is CASSLEGLKETQYF.

The rearrangement joins TRBV6-1 to TRBJ2-2; TRBD2 matches 7 bases. From germline, CDR1 is MNHNS and CDR2 SASEGT. CDR3 length equals 16 residues. The ends lost 1 base at V and 7 bases at J; junction bases unmatched: 9. CDR3 in DNA: TGTGCCAGCAGTGAAGGGGCGCCTAGCGGTATCGGGGAGCTGTTTTTT. Translation: CASSEGAPSGIGELFF.

The V call is TRBV9, the J call TRBJ2-7; D is undetermined. Trimming took 0 bases from V and 0 from J, leaving 7 bases between them. The CDR3 has 14 residues. CDR1 is SGDLS, CDR2 YYNGEE, per germline. CDR3 sequence: CASSVGPDSYEQYF. The CDR3, as DNA: TGTGCCAGCAGCGTAGGTCCAGACTCCTACGAGCAGTACTTC.

V usage is TRBV5-4 and J usage is TRBJ2-7, with D unclear. V was cut by 3 bases and J by 7 bases, with 17 bases left in between. The CDR3 has 14 amino acids. In germline, CDR1 is SGHNT, CDR2 YYREEE (reference sequence). CDR3 amino acids: CASSSGILPWEQYF. The CDR3 nucleotides are TGTGCCAGCAGCTCAGGAATTCTCCCGTGGGAGCAGTACTTC.

This clone has just a few counts. This same CDR3 is encoded by further DNA sequences in the sample. The chain combines TRBV27 with TRBJ2-7; 8 bases map to TRBD1. Trimming removed 6 bases from V and 2 bases from J; junction bases left unmatched: 6. From germline, CDR1 is MNHEY and CDR2 SMNVEV (reference sequence). The CDR3 is 14 amino acids. CDR3 bases: TGTGCCAGCAGCCCCGGGACAGGACCCTACGAGCAGTACTTC. Its protein is CASSPGTGPYEQYF.

The V and J genes are TRBV4-3 and TRBJ2-1, with D perhaps matching TRBD2 (5 bases). Deletions cut 0 bases from V and 0 bases from J, with 9 bases between. CDR1 is LGHNA, CDR2 YSLEER, per germline. This CDR3 has 16 residues. In DNA, the CDR3 is TGCGCCAGCAGCCAAGATCACAGCGGCTCCTACAATGAGCAGTTCTTC. Protein sequence: CASSQDHSGSYNEQFF.

The chain has TRBV18 and TRBJ1-4; 9 bases fit TRBD1. The CDR3 spans 15 residues. With 3 bases clipped from V and 8 bases from J, the junction kept 7 bases outside the gene matches. Germline V CDR1 and CDR2: KGHSH, LQKENI. This CDR3 is CASSPRTGEDEKLFF. CDR3 in DNA: TGTGCCAGCTCACCCCGGACAGGGGAGGACGAAAAACTGTTTTTT.

The J gene is TRBJ1-1, the V gene TRBV7-2; D gene uncertain. V was pared by 1 base and J by 1 base, with 7 bases between. This CDR3 spans 14 amino acids. Looked up from germline, CDR1 is SGHTA and CDR2 is FQGNSA. In DNA form, the CDR3 reads TGTGCCAGCAGCTTAGGACACTCGAACACTGAAGCTTTCTTT. Translating it yields CASSLGHSNTEAFF. Full variable domain (remainder filled in from reference TRBV7-2 and TRBJ1-1): GAGVSQSPSNKVTEKGKDVELRCDPISGHTALYWYRQSLGQGLEFLIYFQGNSAPDKSGLPSDRFSAERTGGSVSTLTIQRTQQEDSAVYLCASSLGHSNTEAFFGQGTRLTVV.

The chain employs TRBV3-1 (or the pseudogene TRBV3-2) and TRBJ1-1, with 8 bases matching TRBD1. Germline lookup yields CDR1 LGHDT and CDR2 YNNKEL (reference sequence). Trimming took 5 bases from V and 3 from J; bases not matched to a gene: 2. The CDR3 consists of 13 residues. The CDR3 nucleotides read TGTGCCAGCAGCGGGACAGGCCACACTGAAGCTTTCTTT. It yields the protein CASSGTGHTEAFF.

The CDR3 reads CASSETPSEKLFF. The CDR3 DNA reads as TGTGCCAGCAGTGAGACTCCGAGCGAAAAACTGTTTTTT. This chain uses TRBV2 with TRBJ1-4; D is unresolved. The germline V gene encodes CDR1 SNHLY and CDR2 FYNNEI. V was cut by 3 bases and J by 8 bases, with 10 bases left in between. This CDR3 is built from 13 residues.

The chain uses TRBV10-3 and TRBJ1-1, with D tentatively TRBD1 (6 bases). The germline gives CDR1 ENHRY, CDR2 SYGVKD. CDR3 length: 14 residues. Trimming stripped 8 bases from V and 1 base from J, with 14 bases between. The CDR3 coding sequence is TGTGCCATCCACGAAACAGGGTCGAACACTGAAGCTTTCTTT. The encoded protein is CAIHETGSNTEAFF.

DNA of the CDR3: TGTGCCAGCACCCCGGGACAGCCTGAGCAGTACTTC. It specifies CASTPGQPEQYF. The genes are TRBV2 and TRBJ2-7; TRBD1 agrees at 7 bases. The germline CDR1 and CDR2 sequences are SNHLY and FYNNEI. V shed 7 bases, J shed 7 bases, and the junction held 7 bases outside the gene matches. The CDR3 extends over 12 amino acids.

V usage is TRBV9 and J usage is TRBJ2-1; a possible D gene is TRBD2 (5 bases). Germline V gene data show CDR1 as SGDLS and CDR2 as YYNGEE. Trimming pared 2 bases from V and 3 bases from J, leaving 18 bases between. CDR3 size: 17 residues. Here the CDR3 DNA reads TGTGCCAGCAGCGTTCAGGTAGCCCCGGGAAGCTACAATGAGCAGTTCTTC. Amino acids: CASSVQVAPGSYNEQFF.

V is TRBV5-1 and J is TRBJ2-2; TRBD2 might be the D (6 bases). Germline V gene sequence: CDR1 SGHRS, CDR2 YFSETQ. V was pared by 0 bases and J by 2 bases, with 11 bases between. The CDR3 sequence is 16 residues long. The CDR3 here is CASSLELADNTGELFF. For the CDR3, the DNA is TGCGCCAGCAGCTTGGAATTAGCGGATAACACCGGGGAGCTGTTTTTT.

V usage is TRBV5-6 and J usage is TRBJ1-2; D not certain. The germline gives CDR1 SGHDT, CDR2 YYEEEE. The V end was cut by 0 bases, the J end by 3 bases, with 12 bases between. The CDR3 length is 15 residues. The CDR3, as DNA: TGTGCCAGCAGCTTGGCCGGGGTGGGGTACTATGGCTACACCTTC. Protein product: CASSLAGVGYYGYTF.

This chain links TRBV6-5 with TRBJ2-7, with D perhaps TRBD2 (5 bases). This CDR3 region has 13 residues. Germline V CDR1 and CDR2: MNHEY, SVGAGI. Between the trimmed V and J ends, which lost 8 bases and 6 bases, there was a span of 17 bases. CDR3 region: CASSLGVRGEQYF. The DNA for the CDR3 is TGTGCCAGCTCCCTAGGAGTCCGGGGCGAGCAGTACTTC.

The gene calls are TRBV5-6 and TRBJ2-5; a weak D match, TRBD2 (5 bases). The V and J ends lost 0 bases and 5 bases respectively, with 11 bases between them. Germline CDR1 is SGHDT and CDR2 is YYEEEE. CDR3 length equals 14 residues. Written as DNA, the CDR3 is TGTGCCAGCAGCTTGGCCGGGGTAGTGGAGACCCAGTACTTC. Translating it yields CASSLAGVVETQYF.

J is TRBJ2-2 and V is TRBV9, with D possibly matching TRBD1 (6 bases). Per the germline V gene, CDR1 is SGDLS and CDR2 is YYNGEE. This CDR3 is built from 16 residues. Between the trimmed V and J ends, which lost 0 bases and 6 bases, there was a span of 15 bases. The CDR3 region has the DNA TGTGCCAGCAGCGTAGGGGTGGGGGCCACCCCCGGGGAGCTGTTTTTT. The encoded protein is CASSVGVGATPGELFF.

The chain combines TRBV6-5 with TRBJ1-1; a weak D match, TRBD1 (5 bases). This CDR3 contains 13 residues. V was shortened by 5 bases and J by 8 bases, with 15 bases between the two germline ends. Per the germline V gene, CDR1 is MNHEY and CDR2 is SVGAGI. The CDR3 region is CASSPRQTEEAFF. DNA of the CDR3: TGTGCCAGCAGTCCGCGGCAGACAGAGGAAGCTTTCTTT.

The rearrangement uses TRBV20-1 and TRBJ1-5; 7 bases align to TRBD1. Germline V lookup: CDR1 DFQATT, CDR2 SNEGSKA (reference sequence). V was pared by 3 bases and J by 0 bases, with 11 bases of the junction left unmatched. This CDR3 spans 17 amino acids. CDR3 sequence reads: CSASAGTATYSNQPQHF. The CDR3 DNA sequence: TGCAGTGCTAGTGCCGGGACAGCGACTTATAGCAATCAGCCCCAGCATTTT.

The V gene is TRBV19, the J gene TRBJ1-6, with 8 positions matching TRBD1. The germline CDR1 and CDR2 sequences are LNHDA and SQIVND (reference sequence). V shed 6 bases, J shed 10 bases, and the junction held 2 bases outside the gene matches. This CDR3 spans 12 amino acids. The CDR3 region has the DNA TGTGCCAGTAGGGACAGGGAGTCACCCCTCCACTTT. This sequence encodes CASRDRESPLHF.

The chain carries TRBV6-1 and TRBJ1-4; a possible D gene is TRBD1 (6 bases). Deletions cut 1 base from V and 6 bases from J, with 18 bases between. Germline CDR1 is MNHNS and CDR2 is SASEGT. The CDR3 has 17 amino acids. The CDR3 sequence is CASSEGAGVGNYEKLFF. CDR3 DNA: TGTGCCAGCAGTGAAGGGGCAGGGGTTGGGAATTATGAAAAACTGTTTTTT.